This is a list of T cell receptor beta chains from one sample in a study of shared clonotypes between healthy human individuals. The table came from immunoSEQ multiplex PCR; TCRdb's copy has only in-frame clones and leaves some out. Seen here are millions of clones, 85% to 95% observed once, and the top ten hold about 0.13%. The sample consisted of naive CD4+ T cells sorted from blood. The source is a young man in good health. The CDR3 runs from the conserved cysteine through the conserved F or W.

j_gene | v_gene | CDR3aa
TRBJ1-1 | TRBV6-5 | CAISRDRDLGTEAFF
TRBJ2-1 | TRBV5-1 | CASKAGGAYNEQFF
TRBJ2-5 | TRBV5-1 | CASSLPGGTGARETQYF
TRBJ1-1 | TRBV2 | CASSSSGLNTEAFF
TRBJ1-6 | TRBV9 | CASSAQGQGAYRASPLHF
TRBJ2-1 | TRBV7-9 | CASSPSGVHHEQFF
TRBJ1-5 | TRBV19 | CASVTGGAGQPQHF
TRBJ1-1 | TRBV9 | CASSVSGGLMGNTEAFF
TRBJ1-2 | TRBV7-9 | CASRPELGYGYTF
TRBJ2-5 | TRBV2 | CASSDLSGRAGETQYF
TRBJ1-5 | TRBV7-3 | CASSEHGRASGTGKSNQPQHF
TRBJ1-5 | TRBV12-5 | CASGFVGNQPQHF
TRBJ2-3 | TRBV19 | CTSSIRDSGDTQYF
TRBJ2-7 | TRBV19 | CASSITGPAGGTYEQYF
TRBJ1-1 | TRBV6-6 | CASSFERTEAFF
TRBJ2-2 | TRBV7-9 | CASSSGRIDTGELFF
TRBJ1-1 | TRBV30 | CARGQGANTEAFF
TRBJ1-6 | TRBV11-2 | CASSLVGWQGSDNSPLHF
TRBJ1-5 | TRBV19 | CASTSDRDSNQPQHF
TRBJ2-1 | TRBV10-3 | CAISGGTGAWDEQFF
TRBJ2-7 | TRBV30 | CAWSSSTSAVYEQYF
TRBJ2-5 | TRBV30 | CAWSVGTSGGETQYF
TRBJ1-5 | TRBV7-2 | CASSSWTGSSNQPQHF
TRBJ1-2 | TRBV30 | CAWRAPGLSEGYTF
TRBJ1-2 | TRBV7-9 | CASPSLQGTNYGYTF
TRBJ1-3 | TRBV29-1 | CSALRTSSGNTIYF
TRBJ2-3 | TRBV19 | CATGVSTDTQYF
TRBJ2-7 | TRBV5-4 | CAAGDRVSYEQYF